The clone carrying this T cell receptor beta chain is classed as medium-sized (0.01 to 0.1%). No antigen is known for it. This CDR3 contains 16 residues. The germline V gene encodes CDR1 MNHNS and CDR2 SASEGT. Trimming at V came to 5 bases and at J to 1 base, leaving 4 bases not matched to a gene. The record originates from a study of metastatic and nonmetastatic thyroid tumors. Study-wide points: Reportedly, malignant thyroid tumors had significantly higher TCR beta diversity than benign nodules, in blood and tumor.

In the source study's methods: Across clinicopathological groups, CDR3 differences served as the basis for building a distant-metastasis classifier for papillary thyroid cancer. Via MiXCR, TCRdb re-called the PCR reads. These V and J calls derive from TCRdb rather than the authors' analysis. The table lists approximately 30,000 clones, around a sixth of them singletons, with about 7.3% in the top ten. No patient had received any treatment before thyroid surgery. What was sequenced was blood. This chain links TRBV6-1 with TRBJ2-3; TRBD2 matches 12 bases. This TCR was recovered from a female donor with papillary thyroid cancer or a benign thyroid nodule (not recorded which). Some clones in this sample may be carry-over from other donors' samples. The CDR3: CASSLLAGGGTDTQYF. In nucleotides, the CDR3 is TGTGCCAGCAGTTTACTAGCGGGGGGTGGCACAGATACGCAGTATTTT.